The clone carrying this T cell receptor beta chain has ten or more counts. Noted time point: sample taken at primary tumor resection. TCR cDNA molecules were tagged individually, and each one carried a unique molecular identifier. One entry per CDR3 protein results from TCRdb running MiXCR on the 5' RACE reads. This sample has 35,000 to 45,000 distinct CDR3 sequences, with approximately 5.5% found just once. These data are taken from a study of spatial heterogeneity in lung cancer. Study-wide context: Alpha-chain sequences were consistently detected in smaller numbers than beta-chain sequences. The library had UMIs, and each TCR and UMI pair averaged more than ten raw reads.

The ends were cut back, 0 bases at V and 4 bases at J, with 8 bases in the middle. Germline CDR1 reads SGHRS; CDR2 reads YFSETQ. CDR3 length equals 13 residues. Source: PBMCs, taken at surgery. The V gene is TRBV5-1, the J gene TRBJ2-7; weak D call: TRBD2 (5 bases). The TCR was taken from a female donor with early-stage non-small cell lung cancer. DNA for the CDR3: TGCGCCAGCAGCTTGGCCCGAGGGTACGAGCAGTACTTC. This sequence encodes CASSLARGYEQYF.